The sample holds many counts of the clone carrying this T cell receptor beta chain. This sample was included in a study of Graves' ophthalmopathy and Graves' hyperthyroidism. RNA transcripts provided the template for amplifying TCR beta CDR3 regions. The first-round RT-PCR employed HTBI primers together with the Qiagen OneStep RT-PCR kit. A multiplex PCR was then performed as the second round. TCRdb re-called the multiplex PCR reads through MiXCR, storing one row per CDR3 protein. The sample holds 500,000 to 600,000 distinct CDR3 sequences, less than 45% seen once. CDR1 is SGHVS, CDR2 FNYEAQ, per germline. V was shortened by 5 bases and J by 3 bases, with 13 bases between the two germline ends. The CDR3 runs 15 residues.

Source material: peripheral blood or thyroid tissue (not recorded which). The chain recombines TRBV7-6 with TRBJ2-2; D is possibly TRBD2 (6 bases). The receptor's source is an adult man with Graves' hyperthyroidism. CDR3 nucleotides: TGTGCCAGCAGCCACAACCGCGGGGACACCGGGGAGCTGTTTTTT. It translates to CASSHNRGDTGELFF. The full variable domain, its missing parts supplied by reference TRBV7-6 and TRBJ2-2, is GAGVSQSPRYKVTKRGQDVALRCDPISGHVSLYWYRQALGQGPEFLTYFNYEAQQDKSGLPNDRFSAERPEGSISTLTIQRTEQRDSAMYRCASSHNRGDTGELFFGEGSRLTVL.